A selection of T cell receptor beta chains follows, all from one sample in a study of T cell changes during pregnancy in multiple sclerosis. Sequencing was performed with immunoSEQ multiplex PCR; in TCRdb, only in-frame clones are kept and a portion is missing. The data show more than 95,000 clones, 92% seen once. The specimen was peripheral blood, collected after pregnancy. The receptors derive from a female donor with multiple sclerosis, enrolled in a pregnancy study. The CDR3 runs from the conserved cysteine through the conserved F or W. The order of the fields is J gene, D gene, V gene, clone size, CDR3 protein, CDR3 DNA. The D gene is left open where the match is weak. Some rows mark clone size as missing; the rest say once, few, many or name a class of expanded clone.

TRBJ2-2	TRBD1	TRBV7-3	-	CASSATGGNTGELFF	TGTGCCAGCAGCGCCACAGGGGGCAACACCGGGGAGCTGTTTTTT
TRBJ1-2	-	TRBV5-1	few	CASSLSRAGANYGYTF	TGCGCCAGCAGCTTGAGCAGGGCCGGTGCTAACTATGGCTACACCTTC
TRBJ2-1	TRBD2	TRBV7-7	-	CASSLGTSGANEQFF	TGTGCCAGCAGCTTGGGGACTAGCGGGGCTAATGAGCAGTTCTTC
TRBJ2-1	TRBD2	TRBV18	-	CASSPPTAGGQFF	TGTGCCAGCTCACCACCGACAGCGGGGGGGCAGTTCTTC
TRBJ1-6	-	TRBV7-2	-	CASSPAGSYNSPLHF	TGTGCCAGCAGCCCGGCAGGCTCCTATAATTCACCCCTCCACTTT
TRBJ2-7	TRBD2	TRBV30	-	CAWSFGLADHYEQYF	TGTGCCTGGAGTTTCGGACTAGCGGATCACTACGAGCAGTACTTC
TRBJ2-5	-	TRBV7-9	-	CASSLTVAGQETQYF	TGTGCCAGCAGCTTAACCGTGGCAGGCCAAGAGACCCAGTACTTC
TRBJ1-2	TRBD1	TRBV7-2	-	CASSLFTGDYGYTF	TGTGCCAGCAGCTTATTCACAGGGGACTATGGCTACACCTTC
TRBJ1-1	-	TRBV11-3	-	CASSLRDGTEAFF	TGTGCCAGCAGCCTCAGGGATGGCACTGAAGCTTTCTTT
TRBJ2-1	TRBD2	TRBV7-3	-	CASSPSGGVSYNEQFF	TGTGCCAGCAGCCCGAGCGGGGGAGTCTCCTACAATGAGCAGTTCTTC
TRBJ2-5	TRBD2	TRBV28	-	CASSFSPGGAETQYF	TGTGCCAGCAGTTTTTCTCCGGGAGGGGCGGAGACCCAGTACTTC
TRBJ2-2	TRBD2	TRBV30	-	CAAKPGLGTGELFF	TGTGCCGCCAAGCCGGGACTAGGGACCGGGGAGCTGTTTTTT
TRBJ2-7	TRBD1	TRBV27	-	CASSLSPGQRSEQYF	TGTGCCAGCAGTTTATCTCCGGGACAGCGTAGCGAGCAGTACTTC
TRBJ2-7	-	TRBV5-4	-	CASSTGHLRDEQYF	TGTGCCAGCAGCACGGGACATCTAAGGGACGAGCAGTACTTC
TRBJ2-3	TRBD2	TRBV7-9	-	CASLWGGVSSPDTQYF	TGTGCCAGCCTTTGGGGGGGAGTATCAAGCCCAGATACGCAGTATTTT
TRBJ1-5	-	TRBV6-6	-	CASSYRSSNQPQHF	TGTGCCAGCAGTTACCGCAGTAGCAATCAGCCCCAGCATTTT
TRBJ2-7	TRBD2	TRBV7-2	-	CASSSRGGLARGYEQYF	TGTGCCAGCAGCTCCCGAGGTGGACTAGCGAGAGGATACGAGCAGTACTTC